This T cell receptor beta chain stems from a study of cytomegalovirus exposure and HLA in healthy donors. Vbeta (60) and Jbeta (13) primers were used in the PCR. The repertoire was sequenced with immunoSEQ multiplex PCR; TCRdb's copy has only in-frame clones and lacks some. Altogether 100,000 to 140,000 clones are present, 81% being singletons, with the ten largest covering about 2.2%. The length of the CDR3 is 14 residues. V lost 4 bases, J lost 5 bases, and 4 bases stayed unmatched. Germline V gives CDR1 MDHEN, CDR2 SYDVKM. This clone appeared once. The chain carries TRBV28 and TRBJ1-4, with TRBD1 matching 7 bases. The receptor was isolated from a man between 25 and 39 years old in good health and CMV-seronegative. The sequenced sample consisted of PBMCs. The CDR3 is CASSSQQGNEKLFF. In DNA form, the CDR3 reads TGTGCCAGCAGTTCTCAACAGGGGAATGAAAAACTGTTTTTT.